This T cell receptor beta chain was sequenced in a study of blood T cell repertoires in COVID-19. The overall study: Acute and convalescent COVID-19 specimens originated in the United States, Italy and Spain.

Per the original data handling: Amplifying reference gene primers gave estimates of nucleated cell counts. TCRdb's table, derived via immunoSEQ multiplex PCR, lists solely in-frame clones and lacks some. That table gives V, J and clone size, and the DNA gave D and trimming. The repertoire includes 200,000 to 250,000 clones, under 90% of them detected once, and roughly 5.7% sits in the top ten. V was trimmed by 0 bases and J by 7 bases, leaving 12 bases between them. Germline V lookup: CDR1 MNHEY, CDR2 SVGAGI. The CDR3 loop spans 15 amino acids. This clonotype originated in an elderly man with acute or convalescent COVID-19. Sequenced input: peripheral blood. This sequence joins TRBV6-5 and TRBJ1-4; D perhaps matches TRBD1 (5 bases). CDR3 bases: TGTGCCAGCAGTTACTCGACAGTCGGCGGTGAAAAACTGTTTTTT. Protein sequence: CASSYSTVGGEKLFF.